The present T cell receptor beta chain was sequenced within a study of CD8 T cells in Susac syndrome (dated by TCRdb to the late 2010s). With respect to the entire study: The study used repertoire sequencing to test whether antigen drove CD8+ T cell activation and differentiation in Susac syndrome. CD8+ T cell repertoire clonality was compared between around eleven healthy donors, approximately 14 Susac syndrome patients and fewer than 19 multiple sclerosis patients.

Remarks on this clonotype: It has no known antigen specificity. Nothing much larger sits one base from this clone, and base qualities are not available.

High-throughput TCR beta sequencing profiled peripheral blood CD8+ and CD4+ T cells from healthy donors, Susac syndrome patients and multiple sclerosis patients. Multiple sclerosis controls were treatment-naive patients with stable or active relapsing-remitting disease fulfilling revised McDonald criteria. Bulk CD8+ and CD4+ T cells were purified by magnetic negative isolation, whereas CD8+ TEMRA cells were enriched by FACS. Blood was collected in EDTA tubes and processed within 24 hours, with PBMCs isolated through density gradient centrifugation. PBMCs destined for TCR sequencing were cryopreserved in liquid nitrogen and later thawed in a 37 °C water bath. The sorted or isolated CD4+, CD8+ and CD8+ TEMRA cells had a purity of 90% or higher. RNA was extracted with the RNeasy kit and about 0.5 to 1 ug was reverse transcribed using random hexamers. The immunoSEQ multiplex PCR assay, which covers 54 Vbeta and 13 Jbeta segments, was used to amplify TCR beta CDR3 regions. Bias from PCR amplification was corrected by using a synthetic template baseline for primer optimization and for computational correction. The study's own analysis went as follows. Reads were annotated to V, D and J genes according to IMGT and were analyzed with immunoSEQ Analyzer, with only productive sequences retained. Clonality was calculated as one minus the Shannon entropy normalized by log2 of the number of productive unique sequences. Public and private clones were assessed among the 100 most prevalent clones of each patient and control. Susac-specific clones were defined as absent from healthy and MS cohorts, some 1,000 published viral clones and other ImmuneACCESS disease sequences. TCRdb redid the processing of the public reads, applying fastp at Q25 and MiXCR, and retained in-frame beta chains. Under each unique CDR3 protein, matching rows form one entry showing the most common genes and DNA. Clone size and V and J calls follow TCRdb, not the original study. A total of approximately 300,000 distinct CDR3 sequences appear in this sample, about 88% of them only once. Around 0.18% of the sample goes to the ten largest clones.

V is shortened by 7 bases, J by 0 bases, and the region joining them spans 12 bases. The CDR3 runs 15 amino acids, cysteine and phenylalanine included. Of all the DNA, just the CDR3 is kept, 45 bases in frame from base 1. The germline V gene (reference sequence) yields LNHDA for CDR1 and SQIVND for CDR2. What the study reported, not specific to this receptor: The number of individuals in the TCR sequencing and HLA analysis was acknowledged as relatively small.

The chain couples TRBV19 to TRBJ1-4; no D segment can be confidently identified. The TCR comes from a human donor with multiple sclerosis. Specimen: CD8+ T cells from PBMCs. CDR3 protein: CASMTGIATNEKLFF. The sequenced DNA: TGTGCCAGTATGACGGGGATCGCAACTAATGAAAAACTGTTTTTT.